These T cell receptor beta chains were read from a single sample in a study of shared clonotypes between healthy human individuals. Profiled with immunoSEQ multiplex PCR; TCRdb holds only in-frame clones, not every one. Among 1.4 million or so clones, approximately 98.5% were seen once, and the ten largest hold approximately 0.38%. Input material: naive CD4+ T cells sorted from blood. These receptors were taken from a man aged 30 to 45 in good health. The CDR3 runs from the conserved cysteine through the conserved F or W. D genes are given only for firm matches. The listing skips clone size in some rows; elsewhere it reads once, few, many or a size class.

>TRBD1|TRBV15|.|TRBJ1-1
TGTGCCACCAGCAGAGCCCCGGACAGGCAGTTCACTGAAGCTTTCTTT
CATSRAPDRQFTEAFF
>TRBD2|TRBV29-1|.|TRBJ2-2
TGCAGCGTTGTTTCCGGGACTAGCGGGAACGCGAACACCGGGGAGCTGTTTTTT
CSVVSGTSGNANTGELFF
>.|TRBV4-1|.|TRBJ1-4
TGCGCCAGCAGCCAAGACCCCCAGGGGCCTCGTGAAAAACTGTTTTTT
CASSQDPQGPREKLFF
>.|TRBV27|.|TRBJ2-7
TGTGCCAGCAGCTTTCTAAGGGCCCGGGGGCTCTACGAGCAGTACTTC
CASSFLRARGLYEQYF
>.|TRBV7-2|.|TRBJ2-3
TGTGCCAGCAGCTACCACTCCTTCACAGATACGCAGTATTTT
CASSYHSFTDTQYF
>.|TRBV18|.|TRBJ1-5
TGTGCCAGCTCGGACCAAGGGGGGCCCGGTCCGCCCCAGCATTTT
CASSDQGGPGPPQHF
>.|TRBV7-2|.|TRBJ2-1
TGTGCCAGCAGCTTAGTGCGGGCCCAGGAGCAGTTCTTC
CASSLVRAQEQFF
>.|TRBV19|.|TRBJ1-1
TGTGCCAGTAGTATTGGCCGGGGGGCAGGGACTGAAGCTTTCTTT
CASSIGRGAGTEAFF
>.|TRBV6-6|.|TRBJ1-1
TGTGCCAGCCAAACTAGTCCAGGCGGAGCTTTCTTT
CASQTSPGGAFF
>.|TRBV7-2|.|TRBJ1-5
TGTGCCAGCACCATGACAGCGGATCAGCCCCAGCATTTT
CASTMTADQPQHF
>.|TRBV15|.|TRBJ1-5
TGTGCCACCAGCAGAGATTCCCCGGAGCCCCAGCATTTT
CATSRDSPEPQHF
>.|TRBV5-1|once|TRBJ2-5
TGCGCCAGCAGCTCCGGGACCCCCGTCGGGAAGACCCAGTACTTC
CASSSGTPVGKTQYF
>TRBD2|TRBV5-1|.|TRBJ2-3
TGCGCCAGCAGCTTGGGAGGACTAGCGGGAGGCAGCACAGATACGCAGTATTTT
CASSLGGLAGGSTDTQYF
>.|TRBV5-1|.|TRBJ2-7
TGCGCCAGCAGCCAGACACCACACGGACTATACGAGCAGTACTTC
CASSQTPHGLYEQYF
>.|TRBV18|.|TRBJ2-7
TGTGCCAGCTCACCACAAGGAACCTACGAGCAGTACTTC
CASSPQGTYEQYF
>.|TRBV7-6|.|TRBJ2-1
TGTGCCAGCAGCTTAACCAGCACTCTTGGCTATGAGCAGTTCTTC
CASSLTSTLGYEQFF
>.|TRBV23-1|.|TRBJ2-5
TGCGCCAGCCCCCACGGGTCGGGCCTTTACAGCGAGACCCAGTACTTC
CASPHGSGLYSETQYF
>.|TRBV2|.|TRBJ2-5
TGTGCCAGCTGTATTGGGACGTCCCAAGAGACCCAGTACTTC
CASCIGTSQETQYF
>TRBD2|TRBV9|.|TRBJ2-2
TGTGCCAGCAGCGTAGCGGGAGGGCCAAACGGGGAGCTGTTTTTT
CASSVAGGPNGELFF
>.|TRBV28|.|TRBJ2-5
TGTGCCAGCAGCTCGAGATGGGTAGAGACCCAGTACTTC
CASSSRWVETQYF
>TRBD2|TRBV5-4|.|TRBJ2-7
TGTGCCAGCAGCTTGTCAGCGGGAGTCGCCTACGAGCAGTACTTC
CASSLSAGVAYEQYF
>.|TRBV9|.|TRBJ2-7
TGTGCCAGCAGCGTAGAGGCGGGGAACCCGAGAATTAGCTCCTACGAGCAGTACTTC
CASSVEAGNPRISSYEQYF
>.|TRBV7-9|.|TRBJ1-4
TGTGCCAGCAGCTTCCAGGGACATACAGAAAAACTGTTTTTT
CASSFQGHTEKLFF
>.|TRBV19|.|TRBJ2-1
TGTGCCAGTAGGATTGAGGCTAGCTGGCAATACAATGAGCAGTTCTTC
CASRIEASWQYNEQFF
>.|TRBV10-3|.|TRBJ2-1
TGTGCCATCAGTGAGGATACAGGGTCCAATGAGCAGTTCTTC
CAISEDTGSNEQFF
>TRBD2|TRBV27|.|TRBJ2-4
TGTGCCAGCAGCCGGGAGGCCCCCCCCACCTTAGCCAAAAACATTCAGTACTTC
CASSREAPPTLAKNIQYF
>.|TRBV29-1|once|TRBJ1-1
TGCAGCGTTGTTCAACGAAACACTGAAGCTTTCTTT
CSVVQRNTEAFF
>.|TRBV6-5|.|TRBJ1-1
TGTGCCAGCAGTTTGCATTCGGAGGCTTTCTTT
CASSLHSEAFF
>TRBD2|TRBV5-4|.|TRBJ2-3
TGTGCCAGCAGCGACCTAGCGGAGGGCACAGATACGCAGTATTTT
CASSDLAEGTDTQYF
>.|TRBV19|.|TRBJ1-5
TGTGCCAGTACCCATGGGGGGGTCGGCAATCAGCCCCAGCATTTT
CASTHGGVGNQPQHF
>.|TRBV9|.|TRBJ2-7
TGTGCCAGCAGCGTAGCTACAGGAGTGGTACCCTACGAGCAGTACTTC
CASSVATGVVPYEQYF
>TRBD2|TRBV5-4|.|TRBJ2-7
TGTGCCAGCAGCCAAAGGACTAGCGGCTACGAGCAGTACTTC
CASSQRTSGYEQYF
>.|TRBV5-1|.|TRBJ1-1
TGCGCCAGCACTGGACCAGGGGCTGAAGCTTTCTTT
CASTGPGAEAFF
>.|TRBV7-8|.|TRBJ1-5
TGTGCCAGCAGCCCGGGGACTTCGTCTCAGCCCCAGCATTTT
CASSPGTSSQPQHF
>.|TRBV28|.|TRBJ2-1
TGTGCCAGCAGAGGACGCAGCTCCTACAATGAGCAGTTCTTC
CASRGRSSYNEQFF
>.|TRBV28|.|TRBJ1-5
TGTGTCAGCAGTTTAGGGGATCAGCCCCAGCATTTT
CVSSLGDQPQHF
>.|TRBV9|.|TRBJ2-5
TGTGCCAGCAGCGTTAAACAGGGATACCAAGAGACCCAGTACTTC
CASSVKQGYQETQYF
>TRBD2|TRBV7-9|.|TRBJ2-7
TGTGCCAGCAGCTTGAGAAGCGGGAGGGCCTCGGGCGAGCAGTACTTC
CASSLRSGRASGEQYF
>TRBD1|TRBV7-9|.|TRBJ2-2
TGTGCCAGCAGCCGGACAGGCCCTGAGAACACCGGGGAGCTGTTTTTT
CASSRTGPENTGELFF
>TRBD2|TRBV19|.|TRBJ2-3
TGTGCCAGTCGGACTAGCGGGACTAGCACAGATACGCAGTATTTT
CASRTSGTSTDTQYF
>.|TRBV5-1|.|TRBJ2-2
TGCGCCAGCAGCCCTCACACCGGGGAGCTGTTTTTT
CASSPHTGELFF
>.|TRBV14|.|TRBJ2-1
TGTGCCAGCAGCCAACCAGGGGCCACTAGATACAATGAGCAGTTCTTC
CASSQPGATRYNEQFF
>.|TRBV4-1|.|TRBJ1-1
TGCGCCAGCAGCCAAGAAGTGGGGAACACTGAAGCTTTCTTT
CASSQEVGNTEAFF
>.|TRBV11-1|.|TRBJ2-7
TGTGCCAGCAGCCGACCCGACTACGAGCAGTACTTC
CASSRPDYEQYF
>.|TRBV19|.|TRBJ2-3
TGTGCCAGTAGTATTACCGCTACAGATACGCAGTATTTT
CASSITATDTQYF
>.|TRBV7-3|.|TRBJ2-3
TGTGCCAGCAGCTTAAGTGTTTCGAGCGCAGATACGCAGTATTTT
CASSLSVSSADTQYF
>.|TRBV7-2|.|TRBJ2-1
TGTGCCAGCAGCTTAGTGGGACCGCTAAACAATGAGCAGTTCTTC
CASSLVGPLNNEQFF
>.|TRBV2|.|TRBJ2-2
TGTGCCAGCAGTGAATTGGGTAGCGGGAACACCGGGGAGCTGTTTTTT
CASSELGSGNTGELFF
>.|TRBV9|.|TRBJ1-2
TGTGCCAGCAGCGTATCCCCCGGAGGCGCTTCCTTCTATGGCTACACCTTC
CASSVSPGGASFYGYTF
>TRBD1|TRBV28|.|TRBJ1-2
TGTGCCAGCAGTAGGGACAGTAACTATGGCTACACCTTC
CASSRDSNYGYTF
>TRBD1|TRBV6-5|once|TRBJ1-5
TGTGCCAGCAGCAGAACAGGGGGGAATCAGCCCCAGCATTTT
CASSRTGGNQPQHF
>TRBD1|TRBV4-3|.|TRBJ1-4
TGCGCCAGCAGCGCATACTCGGGACAGGGAACTAATGAAAAACTGTTTTTT
CASSAYSGQGTNEKLFF
>TRBD1|TRBV4-1|.|TRBJ1-1
TGCGCCAGCAGCCGTGACAGGGACACTGAAGCTTTCTTT
CASSRDRDTEAFF
>.|TRBV15|.|TRBJ1-1
TGTGCCACCAGCAGAACTACCGGGCAGGGCGTGGGATTT
CATSRTTGQGVGF
>.|TRBV7-3|once|TRBJ2-1
TGTGCCAGCAGCGAAACTACGCCCCCTACCAATGAGCAGTTCTTC
CASSETTPPTNEQFF
>.|TRBV6-4|.|TRBJ2-1
TGTGCCAGCAGTGACTCTTGGGGCAGGGGAGTAGATGAGCAGTTCTTC
CASSDSWGRGVDEQFF
>.|TRBV19|.|TRBJ2-1
TGTGCCAGTAGTATAGGTCCATCGTATGAGCAGTTCTTC
CASSIGPSYEQFF
>TRBD2|TRBV30|.|TRBJ2-7
TGTGCCTGGACTGGAATGGGAGAACTAGCGGGCCCACCTCGGCGCTACGAGCAGTACTTC
CAWTGMGELAGPPRRYEQYF
>TRBD2|TRBV27|.|TRBJ2-1
TGTGCCAGCAGTTTACGGCCCTCTAGCGGGACCTACTCCTACAATGAGCAGTTCTTC
CASSLRPSSGTYSYNEQFF
>.|TRBV7-9|.|TRBJ2-3
TGTGCCAGCAGCTTACTGGGAGTCAGCACAGATACGCAGTATTTT
CASSLLGVSTDTQYF